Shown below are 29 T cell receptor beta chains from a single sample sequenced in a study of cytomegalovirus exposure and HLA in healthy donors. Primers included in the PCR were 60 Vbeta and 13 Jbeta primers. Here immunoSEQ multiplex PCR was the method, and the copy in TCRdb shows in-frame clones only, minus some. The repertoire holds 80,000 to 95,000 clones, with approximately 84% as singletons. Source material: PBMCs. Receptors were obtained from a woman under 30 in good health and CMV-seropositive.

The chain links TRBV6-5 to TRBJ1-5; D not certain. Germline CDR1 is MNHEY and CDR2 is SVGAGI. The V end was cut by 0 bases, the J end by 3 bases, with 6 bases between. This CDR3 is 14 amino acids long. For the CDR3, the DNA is TGTGCCAGCAGTTACTCAGCCCACAATCAGCCCCAGCATTTT. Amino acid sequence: CASSYSAHNQPQHF.

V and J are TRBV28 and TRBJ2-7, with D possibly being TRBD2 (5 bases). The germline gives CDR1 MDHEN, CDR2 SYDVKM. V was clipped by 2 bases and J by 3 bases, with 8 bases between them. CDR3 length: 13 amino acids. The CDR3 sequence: CASSLVEGYEQYF. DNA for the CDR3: TGTGCCAGCAGTTTAGTTGAGGGCTACGAGCAGTACTTC.

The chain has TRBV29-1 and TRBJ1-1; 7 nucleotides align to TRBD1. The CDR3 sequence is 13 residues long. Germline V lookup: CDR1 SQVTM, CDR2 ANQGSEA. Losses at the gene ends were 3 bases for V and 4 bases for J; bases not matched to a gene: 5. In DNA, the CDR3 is TGCAGCGTTGAGGGGTCAGGGGGCACTGAAGCTTTCTTT. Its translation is CSVEGSGGTEAFF.

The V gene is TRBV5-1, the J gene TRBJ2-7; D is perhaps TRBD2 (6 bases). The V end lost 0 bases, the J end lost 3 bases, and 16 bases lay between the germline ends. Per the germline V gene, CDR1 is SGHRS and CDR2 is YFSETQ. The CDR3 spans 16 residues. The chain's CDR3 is CASSLARLAIHYEQYF. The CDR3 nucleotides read TGCGCCAGCAGCTTGGCCAGGCTAGCGATCCACTACGAGCAGTACTTC.

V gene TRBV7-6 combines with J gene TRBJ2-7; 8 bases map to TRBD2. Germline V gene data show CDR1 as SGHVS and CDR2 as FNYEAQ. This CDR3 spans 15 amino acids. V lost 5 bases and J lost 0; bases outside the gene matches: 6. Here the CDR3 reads CASSPRAGGSYEQYF. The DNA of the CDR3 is TGTGCCAGCAGCCCGAGGGCGGGAGGCTCCTACGAGCAGTACTTC.

CDR3 residues: CASSRKSGSWQETQYF. Here the CDR3 DNA reads TGTGCCAGCAGCCGCAAAAGCGGGAGCTGGCAAGAGACCCAGTACTTC. The gene calls are TRBV7-2 and TRBJ2-5, with 8 bases fitting TRBD2. The CDR3 is made up of 16 amino acids. The junction had 10 bases not matched to a gene; V was cut back by 5 bases and J by 2 bases. The germline V gene has CDR1 SGHTA and CDR2 FQGNSA.

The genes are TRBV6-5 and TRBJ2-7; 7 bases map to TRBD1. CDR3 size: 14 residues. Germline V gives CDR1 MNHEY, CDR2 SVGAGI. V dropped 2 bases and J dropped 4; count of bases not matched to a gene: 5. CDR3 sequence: CASSYRTGRYEQYF. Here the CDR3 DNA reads TGTGCCAGCAGTTACCGGACAGGAAGGTACGAGCAGTACTTC.

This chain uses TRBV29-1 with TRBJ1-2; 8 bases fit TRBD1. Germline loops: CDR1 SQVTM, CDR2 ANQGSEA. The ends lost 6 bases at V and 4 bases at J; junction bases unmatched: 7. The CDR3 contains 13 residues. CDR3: CSVETGALYGYTF. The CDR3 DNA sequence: TGCAGCGTCGAGACAGGGGCGCTCTATGGCTACACCTTC.

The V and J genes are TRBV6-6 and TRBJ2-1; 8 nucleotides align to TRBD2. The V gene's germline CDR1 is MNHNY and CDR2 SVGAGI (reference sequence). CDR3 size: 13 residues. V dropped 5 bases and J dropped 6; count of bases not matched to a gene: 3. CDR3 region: CASSTSGGNEQFF. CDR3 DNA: TGTGCCAGCAGTACTAGCGGAGGCAATGAGCAGTTCTTC.

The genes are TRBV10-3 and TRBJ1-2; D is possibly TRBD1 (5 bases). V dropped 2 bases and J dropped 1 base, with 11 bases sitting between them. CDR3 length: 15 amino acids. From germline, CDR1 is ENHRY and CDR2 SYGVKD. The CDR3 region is CAISETRAGNYGYTF. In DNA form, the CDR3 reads TGTGCCATCAGTGAGACCAGGGCTGGTAACTATGGCTACACCTTC.

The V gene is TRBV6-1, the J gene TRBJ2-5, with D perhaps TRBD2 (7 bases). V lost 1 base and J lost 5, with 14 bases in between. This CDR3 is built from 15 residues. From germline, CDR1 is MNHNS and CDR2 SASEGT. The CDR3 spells CASSEGLGGAETQYF. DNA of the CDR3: TGTGCCAGCAGTGAAGGGCTGGGGGGGGCGGAGACCCAGTACTTC.

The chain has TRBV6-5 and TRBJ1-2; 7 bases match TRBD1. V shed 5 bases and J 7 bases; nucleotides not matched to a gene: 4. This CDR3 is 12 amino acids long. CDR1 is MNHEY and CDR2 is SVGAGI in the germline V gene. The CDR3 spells CASSQHRGGYTF. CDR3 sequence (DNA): TGTGCCAGCAGTCAGCACAGGGGTGGCTACACCTTC.

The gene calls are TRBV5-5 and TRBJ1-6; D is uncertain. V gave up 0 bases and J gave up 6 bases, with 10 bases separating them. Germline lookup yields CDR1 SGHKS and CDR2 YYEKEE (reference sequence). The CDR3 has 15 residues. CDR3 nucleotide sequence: TGTGCCAGCAGCTTGGAAGGACGGGGTAATTCACCCCTCCACTTT. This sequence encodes CASSLEGRGNSPLHF. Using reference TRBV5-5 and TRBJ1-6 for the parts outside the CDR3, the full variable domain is DAGVTQSPTHLIKTRGQQVTLRCSPISGHKSVSWYQQVLGQGPQFIFQYYEKEERGRGNFPDRFSARQFPNYSSELNVNALLLGDSALYLCASSLEGRGNSPLHFGNGTRLTVT.

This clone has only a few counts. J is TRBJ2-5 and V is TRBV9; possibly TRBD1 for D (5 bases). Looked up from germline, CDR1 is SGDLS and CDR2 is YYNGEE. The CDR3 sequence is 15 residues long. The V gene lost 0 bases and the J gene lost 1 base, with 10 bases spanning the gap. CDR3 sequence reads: CASSVAWGIQETQYF. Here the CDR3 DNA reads TGTGCCAGCAGCGTAGCTTGGGGCATCCAAGAGACCCAGTACTTC.

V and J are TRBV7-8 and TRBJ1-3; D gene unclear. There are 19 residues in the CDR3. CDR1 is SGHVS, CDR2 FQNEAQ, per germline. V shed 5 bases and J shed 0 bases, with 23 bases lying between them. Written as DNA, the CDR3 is TGTGCCAGCAGCAGAGCGGCCCTCGGGAGGTTTTCCTCTGGAAACACCATATATTTT. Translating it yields CASSRAALGRFSSGNTIYF.

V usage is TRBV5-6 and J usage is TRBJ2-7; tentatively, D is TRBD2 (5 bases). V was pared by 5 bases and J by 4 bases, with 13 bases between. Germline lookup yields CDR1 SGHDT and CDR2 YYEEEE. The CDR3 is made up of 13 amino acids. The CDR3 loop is CASRRWGAYEQYF. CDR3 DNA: TGTGCCAGCAGAAGGTGGGGAGCTTACGAGCAGTACTTC.

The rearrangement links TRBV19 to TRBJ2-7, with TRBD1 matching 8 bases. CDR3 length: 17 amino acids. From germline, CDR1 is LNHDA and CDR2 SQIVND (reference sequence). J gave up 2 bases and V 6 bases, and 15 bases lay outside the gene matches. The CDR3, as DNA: TGTGCCAGTAGCTACAACTACCGGGACAGGACAGCCTACGAGCAGTACTTC. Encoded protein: CASSYNYRDRTAYEQYF.

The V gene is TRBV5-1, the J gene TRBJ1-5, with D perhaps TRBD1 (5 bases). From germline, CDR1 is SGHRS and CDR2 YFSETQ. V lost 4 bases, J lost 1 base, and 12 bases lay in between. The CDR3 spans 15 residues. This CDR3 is CASSGGDGSNQPQHF. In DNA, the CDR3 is TGCGCCAGCAGCGGGGGGGATGGAAGCAATCAGCCCCAGCATTTT. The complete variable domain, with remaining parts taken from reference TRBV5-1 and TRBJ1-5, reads KAGVTQTPRYLIKTRGQQVTLSCSPISGHRSVSWYQQTPGQGLQFLFEYFSETQRNKGNFPGRFSGRQFSNSRSEMNVSTLELGDSALYLCASSGGDGSNQPQHFGDGTRLSIL.

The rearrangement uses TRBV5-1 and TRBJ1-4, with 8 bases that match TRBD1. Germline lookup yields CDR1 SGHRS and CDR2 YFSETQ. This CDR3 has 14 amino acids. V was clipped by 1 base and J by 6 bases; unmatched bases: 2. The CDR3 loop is CASSLQGADEKLFF. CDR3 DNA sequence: TGCGCCAGCAGCTTGCAGGGGGCAGATGAAAAACTGTTTTTT.

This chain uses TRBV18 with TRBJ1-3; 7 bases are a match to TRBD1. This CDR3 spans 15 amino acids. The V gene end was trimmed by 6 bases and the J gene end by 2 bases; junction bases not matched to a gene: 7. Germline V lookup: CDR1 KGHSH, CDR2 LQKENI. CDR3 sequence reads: CASSTGITPGNTIYF. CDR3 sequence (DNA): TGTGCCAGCTCGACAGGGATTACTCCTGGAAACACCATATATTTT.

The CDR3 sequence: CASSQHQGEGSYSNQPQHF. The CDR3 DNA follows: TGCGCCAGCAGTCAACATCAGGGGGAAGGTTCCTACAGCAATCAGCCCCAGCATTTT. The chain combines TRBV23-1 with TRBJ1-5, with 7 bases identical to TRBD1. TRBV23-1 falls under the ORF class, with uncertain function. The CDR3 extends over 19 amino acids. The V segment lost 2 bases and the J segment 1 base; nucleotides outside the gene matches: 14.

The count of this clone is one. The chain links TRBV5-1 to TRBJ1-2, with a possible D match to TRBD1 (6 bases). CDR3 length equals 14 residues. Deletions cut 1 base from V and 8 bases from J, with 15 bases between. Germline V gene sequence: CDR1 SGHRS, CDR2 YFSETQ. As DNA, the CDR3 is TGCGCCAGCAGCTTGATCGGGACACAACGAGGCTACACCTTC. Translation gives CASSLIGTQRGYTF.

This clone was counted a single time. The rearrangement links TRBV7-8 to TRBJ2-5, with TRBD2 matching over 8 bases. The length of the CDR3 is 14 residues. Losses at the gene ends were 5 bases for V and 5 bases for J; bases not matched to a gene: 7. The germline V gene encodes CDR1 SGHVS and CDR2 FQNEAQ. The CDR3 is CASSPSGGGETQYF. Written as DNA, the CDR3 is TGTGCCAGCAGCCCAAGCGGGGGCGGGGAGACCCAGTACTTC.

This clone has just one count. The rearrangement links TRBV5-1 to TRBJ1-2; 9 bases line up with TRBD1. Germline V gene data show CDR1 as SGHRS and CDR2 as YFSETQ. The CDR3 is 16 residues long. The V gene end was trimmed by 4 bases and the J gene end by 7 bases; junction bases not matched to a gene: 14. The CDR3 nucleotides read TGCGCCAGCAGCACACCCACAGGGGGCGCGTTCGGTGGCTACACCTTC. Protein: CASSTPTGGAFGGYTF.

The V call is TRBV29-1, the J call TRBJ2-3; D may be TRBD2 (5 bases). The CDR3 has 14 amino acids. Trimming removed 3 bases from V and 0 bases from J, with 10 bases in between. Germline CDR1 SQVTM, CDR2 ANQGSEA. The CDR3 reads CSVETRRSTDTQYF. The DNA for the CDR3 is TGCAGCGTTGAGACCCGGAGGAGCACAGATACGCAGTATTTT.

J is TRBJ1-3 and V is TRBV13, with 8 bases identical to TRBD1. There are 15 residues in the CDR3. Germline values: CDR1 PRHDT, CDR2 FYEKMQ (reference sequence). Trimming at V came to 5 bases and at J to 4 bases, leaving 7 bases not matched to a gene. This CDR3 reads CASSLRGREGNTIYF. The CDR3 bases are TGTGCCAGCAGCCTCAGGGGGCGGGAAGGAAACACCATATATTTT.

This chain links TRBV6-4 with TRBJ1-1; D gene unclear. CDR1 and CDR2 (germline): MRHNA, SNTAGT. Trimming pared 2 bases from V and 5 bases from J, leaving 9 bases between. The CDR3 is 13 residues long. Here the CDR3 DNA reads TGTGCCAGCAGTGACCCGGGGTGGACTGAAGCTTTCTTT. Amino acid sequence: CASSDPGWTEAFF.

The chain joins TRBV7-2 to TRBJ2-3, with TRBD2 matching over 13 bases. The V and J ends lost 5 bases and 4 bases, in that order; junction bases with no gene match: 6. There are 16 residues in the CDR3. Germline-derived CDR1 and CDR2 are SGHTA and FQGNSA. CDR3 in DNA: TGTGCCAGCAGCACTAGCGGGGGGGCCCTGCCAGATACGCAGTATTTT. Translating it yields CASSTSGGALPDTQYF.

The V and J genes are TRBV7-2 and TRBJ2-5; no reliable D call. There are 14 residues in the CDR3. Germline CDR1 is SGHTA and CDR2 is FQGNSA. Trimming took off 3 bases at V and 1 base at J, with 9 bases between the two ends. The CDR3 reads CASSLSVGQETQYF. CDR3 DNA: TGTGCCAGCAGCTTGAGCGTGGGCCAAGAGACCCAGTACTTC.